The T cell receptor beta chain under discussion was sequenced for a study of T cell repertoires in cytomegalovirus infection. Turning to the study itself: Through public TCR beta signatures, both CMV infection and matching HLA type were indicated.

TCRdb re-called the reads with MiXCR, one entry per CDR3 protein. This table holds some 920,000 distinct CDR3 sequences, roughly 30% found once. This clonotype was detected a few times. Its cognate antigen is unknown. Trimming cost V 5 bases and J 6 bases; bases outside gene matches: 8. This CDR3 region has 14 residues. The germline gives CDR1 MNHEY, CDR2 SVGAGI. Whole-study findings and limits: The ex vivo response was dominated by HLA-C-restricted CMV-specific TCR beta clonotypes. People with CMV and the relevant HLA were identified by cumulative public TCR beta family frequency.

The sample was cultured CD8+ T cells from PBMCs, taken from culture after CMV antigen stimulation. This sequence joins TRBV6-5 and TRBJ1-2; the match to TRBD1 covers 8 bases. The receptor comes from a human donor in good health (CMV status not recorded). Some clones in this sample may be carry-over from other donors' samples. The CDR3 nucleotides are TGTGCCAGCAGTCCAGGGGGCGCGCGGAATGGCTACACCTTC. This sequence encodes CASSPGGARNGYTF.